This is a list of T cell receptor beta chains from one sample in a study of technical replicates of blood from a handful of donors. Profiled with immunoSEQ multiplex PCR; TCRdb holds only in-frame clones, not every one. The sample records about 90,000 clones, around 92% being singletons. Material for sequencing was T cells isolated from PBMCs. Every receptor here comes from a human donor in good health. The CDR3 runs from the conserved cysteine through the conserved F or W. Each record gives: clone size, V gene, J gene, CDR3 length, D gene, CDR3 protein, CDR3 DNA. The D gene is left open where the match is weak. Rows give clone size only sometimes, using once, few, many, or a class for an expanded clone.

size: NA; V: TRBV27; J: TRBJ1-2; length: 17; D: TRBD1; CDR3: CASSLLDGGGASHGYTF; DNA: TGTGCCAGCAGTTTACTTGACGGAGGGGGCGCATCTCATGGCTACACCTTC
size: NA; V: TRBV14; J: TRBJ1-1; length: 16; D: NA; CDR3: CASSQRLGQTNTEAFF; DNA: TGTGCCAGCAGCCAACGATTGGGACAAACGAACACTGAAGCTTTCTTT
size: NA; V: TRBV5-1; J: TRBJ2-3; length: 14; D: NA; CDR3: CASSGGRSTDTQYF; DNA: TGCGCCAGCAGTGGGGGGAGGAGCACAGATACGCAGTATTTT
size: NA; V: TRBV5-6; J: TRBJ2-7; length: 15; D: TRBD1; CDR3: CASSFLTGGMHEQYF; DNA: TGTGCCAGCAGCTTTCTGACAGGGGGCATGCACGAGCAGTACTTC
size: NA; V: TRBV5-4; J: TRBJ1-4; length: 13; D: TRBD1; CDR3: CASSLGDRKKLFF; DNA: TGTGCCAGCAGCTTGGGGGACAGGAAAAAACTGTTTTTT
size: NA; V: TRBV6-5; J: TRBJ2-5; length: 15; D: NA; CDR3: CASKNGGGSQETQYF; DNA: TGTGCCAGCAAAAATGGGGGGGGCTCCCAAGAGACCCAGTACTTC
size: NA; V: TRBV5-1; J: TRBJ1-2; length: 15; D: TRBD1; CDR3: CASSLGTGPNYGYTF; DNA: TGCGCCAGCAGCTTGGGGACAGGTCCAAACTATGGCTACACCTTC
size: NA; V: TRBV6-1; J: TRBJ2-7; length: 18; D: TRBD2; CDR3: CASSEVLGASGGAREQYF; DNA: TGTGCCAGCAGTGAAGTCTTAGGGGCTAGCGGGGGGGCTAGGGAGCAGTACTTC
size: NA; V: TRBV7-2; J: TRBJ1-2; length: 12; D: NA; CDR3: CASSSGNYGYTF; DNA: TGTGCCAGCAGCTCAGGGAACTATGGCTACACCTTC
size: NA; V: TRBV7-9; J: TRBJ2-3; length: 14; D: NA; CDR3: CASSFEVSGDTQYF; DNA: TGTGCCAGCAGCTTCGAGGTATCCGGAGATACGCAGTATTTT
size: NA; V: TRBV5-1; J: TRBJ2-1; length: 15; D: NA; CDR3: CASSITGRGPNEQFF; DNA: TGCGCCAGCAGCATTACAGGGCGCGGGCCTAATGAGCAGTTCTTC
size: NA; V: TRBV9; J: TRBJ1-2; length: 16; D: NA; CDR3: CASSDITQRANYGYTF; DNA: TGTGCCAGCAGCGACATAACCCAGAGGGCTAACTATGGCTACACCTTC
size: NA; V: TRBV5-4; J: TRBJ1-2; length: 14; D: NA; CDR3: CASSGPAQVYGYTF; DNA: TGTGCCAGCAGCGGACCGGCACAGGTATATGGCTACACCTTC
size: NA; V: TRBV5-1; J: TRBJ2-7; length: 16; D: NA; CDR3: CASSLGGHPSTYEQYF; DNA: TGCGCCAGCAGCTTGGGGGGACACCCCTCAACCTACGAGCAGTACTTC
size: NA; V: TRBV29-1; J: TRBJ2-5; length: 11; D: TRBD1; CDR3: CSAGGKETQYF; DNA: TGCAGCGCAGGGGGCAAAGAGACCCAGTACTTC
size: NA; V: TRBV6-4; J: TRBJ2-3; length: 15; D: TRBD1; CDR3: CASSDGTGGADTQYF; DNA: TGTGCCAGCAGTGACGGGACAGGGGGCGCAGATACGCAGTATTTT
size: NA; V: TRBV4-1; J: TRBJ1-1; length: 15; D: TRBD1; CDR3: CASSQRTGMNTEAFF; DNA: TGCGCCAGCAGCCAGAGGACAGGGATGAACACTGAAGCTTTCTTT
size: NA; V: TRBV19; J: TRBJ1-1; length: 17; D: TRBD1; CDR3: CASSKRGQGQMNTEAFF; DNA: TGTGCCAGTAGTAAGAGAGGACAGGGCCAGATGAACACTGAAGCTTTCTTT
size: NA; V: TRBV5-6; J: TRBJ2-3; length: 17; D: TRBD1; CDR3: CASSNIPGQLSTDTQYF; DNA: TGTGCCAGCAGCAACATTCCGGGACAGCTAAGCACAGATACGCAGTATTTT
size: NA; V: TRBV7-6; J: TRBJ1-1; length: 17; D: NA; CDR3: CASSEGDTLLGNTEAFF; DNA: TGTGCCAGCAGCGAAGGTGACACTTTACTGGGGAACACTGAAGCTTTCTTT
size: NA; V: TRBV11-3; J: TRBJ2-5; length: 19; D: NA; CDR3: CASSQRVIGDISGQETQYF; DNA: TGTGCCAGCAGCCAAAGGGTCATAGGGGACATTTCAGGGCAAGAGACCCAGTACTTC
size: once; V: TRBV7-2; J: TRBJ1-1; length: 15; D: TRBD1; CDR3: CASSQKGAGSTEAFF; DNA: TGTGCCAGCAGCCAAAAGGGGGCGGGGAGCACTGAAGCTTTCTTT
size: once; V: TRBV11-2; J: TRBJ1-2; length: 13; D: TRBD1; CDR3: CASSSGQTYGYTF; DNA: TGTGCCAGCAGCTCGGGACAGACATATGGCTACACCTTC
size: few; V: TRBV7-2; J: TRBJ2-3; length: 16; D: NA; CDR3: CASSPPLGARGDTQYF; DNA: TGTGCCAGCAGCCCCCCCTTGGGGGCTCGGGGAGATACGCAGTATTTT
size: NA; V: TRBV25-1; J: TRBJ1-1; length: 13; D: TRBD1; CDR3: CASSAGGRTEAFF; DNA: TGTGCCAGCAGTGCAGGGGGACGCACTGAAGCTTTCTTT
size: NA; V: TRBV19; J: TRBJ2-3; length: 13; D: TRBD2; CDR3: CASRGLASDTQYF; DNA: TGTGCCAGTCGGGGACTAGCGAGTGATACGCAGTATTTT
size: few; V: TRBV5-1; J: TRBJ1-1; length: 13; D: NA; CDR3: CASSFSGPTEAFF; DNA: TGCGCCAGCAGCTTTTCCGGTCCCACTGAAGCTTTCTTT
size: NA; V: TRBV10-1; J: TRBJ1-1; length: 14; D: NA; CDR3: CASSEKAGNTEAFF; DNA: TGCGCCAGCAGTGAAAAAGCAGGGAACACTGAAGCTTTCTTT
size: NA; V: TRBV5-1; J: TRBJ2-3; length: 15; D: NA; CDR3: CASSLGAGDTDTQYF; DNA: TGCGCCAGCAGCTTAGGGGCAGGCGACACAGATACGCAGTATTTT
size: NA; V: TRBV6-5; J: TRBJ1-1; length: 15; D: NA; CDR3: CASSYSRGRGTEAFF; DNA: TGTGCCAGCAGTTACTCGAGAGGGCGAGGCACTGAAGCTTTCTTT
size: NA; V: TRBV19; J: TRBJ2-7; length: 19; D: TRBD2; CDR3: CASSTLGLAGEGTSYEQYF; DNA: TGTGCCAGTAGCACCCTGGGGCTAGCGGGAGAAGGGACCTCCTACGAGCAGTACTTC
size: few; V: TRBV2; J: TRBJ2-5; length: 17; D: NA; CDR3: CASSPAGATKSLETQYF; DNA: TGTGCCAGCAGTCCCGCGGGGGCTACCAAAAGTTTAGAGACCCAGTACTTC
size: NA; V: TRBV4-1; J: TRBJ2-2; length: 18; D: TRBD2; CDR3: CASSQDRWEGRSTGELFF; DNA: TGCGCCAGCAGCCAAGATAGGTGGGAGGGCCGCTCCACCGGGGAGCTGTTTTTT